This T cell receptor (beta chain) was sequenced in a study of blood T cell repertoires in COVID-19. Study-wide context: From T cells, B-cell-depleted T cells, or PBMCs came the material, which was cDNA or gDNA.

While infection was still active, Seattle patients were enrolled and then followed longitudinally. The assay was immunoSEQ multiplex PCR, and TCRdb's table has in-frame clones only and misses some. The data show 540,000 or so clones, about 89% seen once. Germline CDR1 MNHNS, CDR2 SASEGT. Trimming at V came to 1 base and at J to 2 bases, leaving 4 bases not matched to a gene. The CDR3 sequence is 16 residues long. The source material was peripheral blood. This rearrangement joins TRBV6-1 to TRBJ2-1; TRBD1 aligns across 8 bases. The sequence was collected from a woman between 45 and 65 years old with COVID-19, enrolled during active disease. CDR3 protein: CASSEVAGGPYNEQFF. The CDR3 DNA reads TGTGCCAGCAGTGAAGTGGCAGGGGGCCCCTACAATGAGCAGTTCTTC.